This TCR beta chain came from a study of blood T cells in healthy people across ages. Isolation recovered at least 6.5 million PBMCs from every sample. Regarding the study as a whole: Any conclusive comparison of naive versus antigen-experienced cells was prevented by using unsorted PBMCs.

CDR3 size: 15 residues. The V gene lost 5 bases and the J gene lost 2 bases, with 16 bases spanning the gap. Germline V gives CDR1 DFQATT, CDR2 SNEGSKA (reference sequence). Sample-barcoded 5' priming and a J-beta primer mix drove a second PCR of about 6 to 12 cycles. TCRdb itself ran the 5' RACE reads through MiXCR, one entry per CDR3 protein. There are roughly 1.7 million distinct CDR3 sequences in the sample; 34% occur only once, and 10% to 12% lies in the top ten. This clonotype was counted many times. Its antigen remains unknown. The chain recombines TRBV20-1 with TRBJ2-4, with D maybe TRBD2 (5 bases). The sequence derives from a woman aged 30 to 39 in good health. Sequencing was performed on blood. In DNA form, the CDR3 reads TGCAGTGCTGGACGCGAGGGATCCCCCAAAAACATTCAGTACTTC. Its protein is CSAGREGSPKNIQYF.